The next 15 T cell receptor beta chains were all read from a single sample in a study of T-cell reconstitution after alpha-beta-depleted transplantation in children. The antigens these receptors bind are not known. TCRbeta library preparation incorporated unique molecular identifiers. MiXCR, run by TCRdb on the PCR reads, gives a single entry per CDR3 protein. The sample carries fewer than 350,000 distinct CDR3 sequences, less than 9.5% recorded once. Study findings and constraints: Newly made T cells mostly supplied T-cell counts and diversity one year after transplant.

The sequencing used peripheral blood, collected 360 days after TCRalphabeta/CD19-depleted stem cell transplant. The receptor source for this set is a female patient between 2 and 15 years old who had a stem cell transplant for Fanconi anemia, so the T cells may come from the graft donor.

This chain uses TRBV2 with TRBJ2-1, with TRBD2 matching 9 bases. The CDR3 consists of 15 residues. The V gene's germline CDR1 is SNHLY and CDR2 FYNNEI. Losses at the gene ends were 4 bases for V and 3 bases for J; bases not matched to a gene: 4. CDR3 sequence: CASSGTSVYYNEQFF. The CDR3 bases are TGTGCCAGCAGTGGGACTAGCGTGTACTACAATGAGCAGTTCTTC. Variable domain in full (rest from reference TRBV2 and TRBJ2-1): EPEVTQTPSHQVTQMGQEVILRCVPISNHLYFYWYRQILGQKVEFLVSFYNNEISEKSEIFDDQFSVERPDGSNFTLKIRSTKLEDSAMYFCASSGTSVYYNEQFFGPGTRLTVL.

This clonotype was counted ten times or more. The chain is built from TRBV20-1 and TRBJ2-3; TRBD1 agrees at 11 bases. Germline V gene lookup returns CDR1 DFQATT and CDR2 SNEGSKA (reference sequence). V lost 3 bases to trimming and J lost 2 bases; unmatched junction nucleotides: 1. The CDR3 is 14 amino acids. CDR3 nucleotides: TGCAGTGCTAGCGGACAGGGGGCCACAGATACGCAGTATTTT. This translates into CSASGQGATDTQYF.

This clonotype was seen more than once but under ten times. CDR3 coding DNA: TGTGCCACAACGGACCCCGAAGAGACCCAGTACTTC. It specifies CATTDPEETQYF. V and J are TRBV6-6 and TRBJ2-5; D gene ambiguous. Deletions cut 10 bases from V and 3 bases from J, with 12 bases between. CDR1 is MNHNY and CDR2 is SVGAGI in the germline V gene (reference sequence). This CDR3 region has 12 residues.

This clonotype was seen at least ten times. The chain is built from TRBV2 and TRBJ2-5; TRBD1 is a possible D gene (6 bases). With 1 base removed from V and 6 bases from J, the gap between germline ends came to 15 bases. Looked up from germline, CDR1 is SNHLY and CDR2 is FYNNEI. CDR3 length: 15 amino acids. CDR3 nucleotides: TGTGCCAGCAGTGAAGACAGGGCAGGAATTAAGACCCAGTACTTC. Amino acids: CASSEDRAGIKTQYF.

This clonotype was recorded a few times. This chain connects TRBV30 to TRBJ2-1; 7 nucleotides agree with TRBD2. The CDR3 consists of 14 residues. Germline V gene data show CDR1 as GTSNPN and CDR2 as SVGIG (reference sequence). V was pared by 5 bases and J by 9 bases, with 13 bases of the junction left unmatched. The CDR3 nucleotides read TGTGCCTGGGCTTGGCGGGGGTTTCTCCTTGAGCAGTTCTTC. Encoded protein: CAWAWRGFLLEQFF.

This clonotype was recorded a few times. CDR3 amino acids: CASSQEPVLTRGNQPQHF. In nucleotides, the CDR3 is TGCGCCAGCAGCCAAGAACCAGTATTAACTAGAGGCAATCAGCCCCAGCATTTT. The chain uses TRBV4-3 and TRBJ1-5; D is uncertain. The length of the CDR3 is 18 residues. The V gene's germline CDR1 is LGHNA and CDR2 YSLEER. The V end was cut by 0 bases, the J end by 2 bases, with 17 bases between.

The genes are TRBV4-2 and TRBJ1-4; TRBD1 might be the D (5 bases). V dropped 1 base and J dropped 4 bases, with 13 bases sitting between them. This CDR3 spans 16 amino acids. Per germline, CDR1 LGHNA and CDR2 YNFKEQ. The CDR3 region has the DNA TGTGCCAGCAGCCAAGTTACCTGGGGGGTTAATGAAAAACTGTTTTTT. It is translated as CASSQVTWGVNEKLFF.

This clonotype has a handful of counts. The J gene is TRBJ1-5, the V gene TRBV20-1; D unresolved. CDR3 length equals 17 residues. Germline CDR1 and CDR2: DFQATT and SNEGSKA (reference sequence). The germline V and J ends were trimmed by 1 base and 0 bases, with 16 bases remaining between them. CDR3 amino acids: CSARVPQPTVSNQPQHF. The DNA for the CDR3 is TGCAGTGCTAGAGTCCCCCAGCCTACGGTTAGCAATCAGCCCCAGCATTTT.

The CDR3 protein is CASSSYSLRDTLYSNQPQHF. Written as DNA, the CDR3 is TGTGCCAGCAGTTCCTACTCCCTCCGGGACACCTTATATAGCAATCAGCCCCAGCATTTT. This sequence joins TRBV6-2 or TRBV6-3 and TRBJ1-5; maybe TRBD1 (6 bases). With 4 bases removed from V and 0 bases from J, the gap between germline ends came to 25 bases. CDR1 and CDR2 (germline): MNHEY, SVGEGT. CDR3 length: 20 residues.

About this clonotype itself: Sequence at one end of the junction differs from germline and may be a read error. This chain links TRBV11-1 with TRBJ2-5, with TRBD2 matching over 14 bases. Germline values: CDR1 SGHAT, CDR2 FQDESV (reference sequence). CDR3 length equals 18 residues. CDR3 nucleotide sequence: TGTGCCAGCAGCACTGGGACTAGCGGGGGAGGCGTCCAAGGGACCCAGTACTTC. Amino acids: CASSTGTSGGGVQGTQYF.

Ten or more counts support this clonotype. V usage is TRBV5-1 and J usage is TRBJ2-3; D remains ambiguous. Germline lookup yields CDR1 SGHRS and CDR2 YFSETQ. Trimming shortened V by 3 bases and J by 0 bases, and 8 bases separated the two germline ends. The length of the CDR3 is 14 residues. The chain's CDR3 is CASSSTVSTDTQYF. In nucleotides, the CDR3 is TGCGCCAGCAGCTCTACCGTTAGCACAGATACGCAGTATTTT. Looking up the rest from reference TRBV5-1 and TRBJ2-3 gives the full variable domain: KAGVTQTPRYLIKTRGQQVTLSCSPISGHRSVSWYQQTPGQGLQFLFEYFSETQRNKGNFPGRFSGRQFSNSRSEMNVSTLELGDSALYLCASSSTVSTDTQYFGPGTRLTVL.

The rearrangement uses TRBV7-9 and TRBJ2-3; 11 bases align to TRBD2. Germline assignment: CDR1 SEHNR and CDR2 FQNEAQ (reference sequence). The V and J ends lost 0 bases and 3 bases, in that order; junction bases with no gene match: 2. CDR3 length: 16 residues. The chain's CDR3 is CASSLAGLAETDTQYF. Written as DNA, the CDR3 is TGTGCCAGCAGCTTAGCGGGACTAGCGGAGACAGATACGCAGTATTTT.

This clonotype was detected ten times or more. The chain is built from TRBV10-2 and TRBJ2-3; 10 nucleotides match TRBD2. Trimming removed 8 bases from V and 4 bases from J; junction bases left unmatched: 6. The germline V gene has CDR1 WSHSY and CDR2 SAAADI. The CDR3 is 14 amino acids. In DNA form, the CDR3 reads TGCGCCAGCGGGCTAGCGGGAGTTCCAGATACGCAGTATTTT. Protein product: CASGLAGVPDTQYF.

This clonotype was counted at least ten times. The genes are TRBV5-8 and TRBJ2-3, with 11 bases lining up with TRBD2. V gave up 4 bases and J gave up 6 bases; unmatched junction bases: 13. Germline values: CDR1 SGHTS, CDR2 YDEGEE. The CDR3 length is 17 residues. The DNA for the CDR3 is TGTGCCAGCAGCCCCCGCCTGAGACTAGCGGGGCAGGATACGCAGTATTTT. This sequence encodes CASSPRLRLAGQDTQYF. The variable domain in full, with the rest retrieved from reference TRBV5-8 and TRBJ2-3, is EAGVTQSPTHLIKTRGQQATLRCSPISGHTSVYWYQQALGLGLQFLLWYDEGEERNRGNFPPRFSGRQFPNYSSELNVNALELEDSALYLCASSPRLRLAGQDTQYFGPGTRLTVL.

This clonotype was picked up many times. This chain links TRBV10-3 with TRBJ2-1, with D unresolved. CDR1 and CDR2 from the germline V gene are ENHRY and SYGVKD. V was shortened by 4 bases and J by 4 bases, with 8 bases between the two germline ends. The CDR3 sequence is 13 residues long. The CDR3 sequence is CAISGAEYNEQFF. The CDR3 coding sequence is TGTGCCATCAGTGGGGCGGAATACAATGAGCAGTTCTTC.